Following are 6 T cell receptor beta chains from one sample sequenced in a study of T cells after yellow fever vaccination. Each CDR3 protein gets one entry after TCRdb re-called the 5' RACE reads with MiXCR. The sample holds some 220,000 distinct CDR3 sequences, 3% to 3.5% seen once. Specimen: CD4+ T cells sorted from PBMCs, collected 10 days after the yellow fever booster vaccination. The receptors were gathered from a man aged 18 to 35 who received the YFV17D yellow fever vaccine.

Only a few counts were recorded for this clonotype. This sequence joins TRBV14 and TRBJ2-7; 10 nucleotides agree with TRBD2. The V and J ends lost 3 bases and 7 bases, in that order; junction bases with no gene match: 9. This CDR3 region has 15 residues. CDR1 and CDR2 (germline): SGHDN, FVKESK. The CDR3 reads CASSQALAGRGEQYF. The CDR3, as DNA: TGTGCCAGCAGCCAGGCACTAGCGGGGAGAGGAGAGCAGTACTTC.

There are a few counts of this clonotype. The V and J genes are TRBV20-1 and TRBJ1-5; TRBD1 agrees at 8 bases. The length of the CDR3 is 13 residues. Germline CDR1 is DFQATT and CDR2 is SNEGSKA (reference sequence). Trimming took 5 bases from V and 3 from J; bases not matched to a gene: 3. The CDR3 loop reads CSAPTGVNQPQHF. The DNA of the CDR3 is TGCAGTGCTCCGACAGGGGTCAATCAGCCCCAGCATTTT.

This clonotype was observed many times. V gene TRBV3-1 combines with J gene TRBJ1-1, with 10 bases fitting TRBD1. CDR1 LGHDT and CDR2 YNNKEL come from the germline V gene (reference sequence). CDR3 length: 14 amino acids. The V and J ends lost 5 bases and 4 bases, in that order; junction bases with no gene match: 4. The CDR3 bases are TGTGCCAGCAGCTTTCGGACAGGGGGCACTGAAGCTTTCTTT. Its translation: CASSFRTGGTEAFF.

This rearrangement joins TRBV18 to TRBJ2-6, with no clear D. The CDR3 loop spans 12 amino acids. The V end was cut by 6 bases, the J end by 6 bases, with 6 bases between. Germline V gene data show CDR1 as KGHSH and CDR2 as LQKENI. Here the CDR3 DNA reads TGTGCCAGCTCTGAAAAGGCCAACGTCCTGACTTTC. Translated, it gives CASSEKANVLTF.

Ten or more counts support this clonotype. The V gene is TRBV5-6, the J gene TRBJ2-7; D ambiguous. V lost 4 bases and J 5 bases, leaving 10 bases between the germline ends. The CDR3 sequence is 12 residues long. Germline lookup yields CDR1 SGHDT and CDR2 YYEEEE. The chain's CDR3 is CASSKGRDEQYF. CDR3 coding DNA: TGTGCCAGCAGCAAAGGACGGGACGAGCAGTACTTC.

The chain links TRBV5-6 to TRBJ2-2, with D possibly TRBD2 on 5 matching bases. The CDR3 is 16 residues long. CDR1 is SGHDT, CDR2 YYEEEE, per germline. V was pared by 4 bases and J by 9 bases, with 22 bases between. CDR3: CASSISRAEVRRELFF. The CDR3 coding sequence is TGTGCCAGCAGCATTTCGCGGGCGGAGGTCAGGAGGGAGCTGTTTTTT. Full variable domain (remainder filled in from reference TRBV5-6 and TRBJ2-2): DAGVTQSPTHLIKTRGQQVTLRCSPKSGHDTVSWYQQALGQGPQFIFQYYEEEERQRGNFPDRFSGHQFPNYSSELNVNALLLGDSALYLCASSISRAEVRRELFFGEGSRLTVL.